The sequence of this T cell receptor (beta chain) was determined in a study of cytomegalovirus exposure and HLA in healthy donors. Overall study: In a previous analysis, 120 million or so unique TCR beta sequences were found from 170 million or so T cells.

General study results and limits: In a later analysis, at a false discovery rate of 0.05, under 20,000 TCR beta sequences matched HLA alleles.

The PCR made use of 60 Vbeta and 13 Jbeta primers. Using immunoSEQ multiplex PCR, the repertoire was profiled, and TCRdb retains in-frame clones only, with some absent. In the table there are 150,000 to 200,000 clones, approximately 88% of which are singletons. A note on this clone: Antigen specificity is unknown. Distinct nucleotide sequences in the sample also encode this CDR3.

The CDR3 sequence is 14 residues long. J gave up 0 bases and V 6 bases, and 4 bases lay outside the gene matches. Germline loops: CDR1 MNHEY, CDR2 SVGAGI. The sequenced sample was PBMCs. This TCR derives from a woman aged 45-59 years in good health and CMV-seropositive. The chain links TRBV6-5 to TRBJ2-5, with 7 bases matching TRBD2. CDR3 in amino acids: CASSGGGNQETQYF. The CDR3 bases are TGTGCCAGCAGCGGCGGGGGAAACCAAGAGACCCAGTACTTC.